The 25 T cell receptor beta chains below all came from one sample that was sequenced in a study of T cells in Graves' hyperthyroidism and ophthalmopathy. TCR beta CDR3 sequences were amplified from RNA transcripts. First-round RT-PCR targeting the TCR CDR3 was performed with the HTBI primer set. TCRdb processed the multiplex PCR reads anew with MiXCR; each CDR3 protein has one entry. The sample contains about 480,000 distinct CDR3 sequences, around 22% of which appear only once. Sequenced: blood. These receptors came from a woman aged 25 to 45 with Graves' ophthalmopathy.

This clonotype was recorded at least ten times. V is TRBV2 and J is TRBJ2-7; TRBD1 agrees at 9 bases. The CDR3 spans 18 residues. CDR1 and CDR2 (germline): SNHLY, FYNNEI. V was clipped by 0 bases and J by 3 bases; unmatched bases: 12. The CDR3 nucleotides are TGTGCCAGCAGTGAAGCGCGTCTTCTGACAGGGGGAAGCTACGAGCAGTACTTC. Translation: CASSEARLLTGGSYEQYF.

The rearrangement uses TRBV5-1 and TRBJ2-7; weak D call: TRBD2 (5 bases). Germline V gene lookup returns CDR1 SGHRS and CDR2 YFSETQ. The ends were cut back, 4 bases at V and 4 bases at J, with 12 bases in the middle. The CDR3 consists of 13 residues. CDR3 DNA: TGCGCCAGCAGCAACCGGGATAAATACGAGCAGTACTTC. Amino acid sequence: CASSNRDKYEQYF. Complete variable domain (other parts from reference TRBV5-1 and TRBJ2-7): KAGVTQTPRYLIKTRGQQVTLSCSPISGHRSVSWYQQTPGQGLQFLFEYFSETQRNKGNFPGRFSGRQFSNSRSEMNVSTLELGDSALYLCASSNRDKYEQYFGPGTRLTVT.

This CDR3 is CASSSSPSYGYTF. The DNA for the CDR3 is TGTGCCAGCAGTTCAAGTCCTAGCTATGGCTACACCTTC. V and J are TRBV27 and TRBJ1-2; D is unresolved. V was clipped by 4 bases and J by 4 bases, with 10 bases between them. This CDR3 contains 13 residues. Germline values: CDR1 MNHEY, CDR2 SMNVEV (reference sequence).

This clonotype was counted many times. The rearrangement uses TRBV27 and TRBJ2-7; 7 bases are a match to TRBD1. Trimming at V came to 5 bases and at J to 3 bases, leaving 7 bases not matched to a gene. Germline loops: CDR1 MNHEY, CDR2 SMNVEV (reference sequence). The CDR3 covers 14 residues. The CDR3 sequence: CASSPMDRIYEQYF. In DNA, the CDR3 is TGTGCCAGCAGTCCCATGGACAGGATCTACGAGCAGTACTTC.

Many counts were recorded for this clonotype. The chain joins TRBV6-1 to TRBJ1-1; D possibly corresponds to TRBD1 (6 bases). V was clipped by 9 bases and J by 0 bases, with 14 bases between them. CDR1 and CDR2 (germline): MNHNS, SASEGT. The CDR3 is made up of 14 amino acids. CDR3 nucleotide sequence: TGTGCCAGGTGTGACAGGACATTGAACACTGAAGCTTTCTTT. This codes for CARCDRTLNTEAFF.

This clonotype was counted many times. The chain couples TRBV12-3 or TRBV12-4 to TRBJ2-6; a possible D gene is TRBD2 (6 bases). V was trimmed by 7 bases and J by 0 bases, leaving 19 bases between them. The CDR3 length is 18 residues. CDR3: CASISQWEELSGANVLTF. The DNA for the CDR3 is TGTGCCAGCATTTCCCAGTGGGAGGAACTCTCTGGGGCCAACGTCCTGACTTTC.

V gene TRBV7-2 combines with J gene TRBJ2-5; tentatively, D is TRBD1 (6 bases). V was trimmed by 5 bases and J by 5 bases, leaving 15 bases between them. CDR3 length equals 14 residues. Germline CDR1 SGHTA, CDR2 FQGNSA. The CDR3 nucleotides read TGTGCCAGCAGCCTGAGTCCGCAGGGGGAGACCCAGTACTTC. This translates into CASSLSPQGETQYF.

V is TRBV18 and J is TRBJ1-5; D remains ambiguous. CDR3 length equals 15 residues. Per the germline V gene, CDR1 is KGHSH and CDR2 is LQKENI. V was trimmed by 4 bases and J by 5 bases, leaving 15 bases between them. In DNA, the CDR3 is TGTGCCAGCTCACACGAACCGAATGGGTATCAGCCCCAGCATTTT. Its translation: CASSHEPNGYQPQHF. The full variable domain, in which reference TRBV18 and TRBJ1-5 provide the parts outside the CDR3, is NAGVMQNPRHLVRRRGQEARLRCSPMKGHSHVYWYRQLPEEGLKFMVYLQKENIIDESGMPKERFSAEFPKEGPSILRIQQVVRGDSAAYFCASSHEPNGYQPQHFGDGTRLSIL.

This clonotype was detected many times. This sequence joins TRBV27 and TRBJ1-2; TRBD1 agrees at 8 bases. V was pared by 9 bases and J by 4 bases, with 7 bases of the junction left unmatched. The germline gives CDR1 MNHEY, CDR2 SMNVEV (reference sequence). This CDR3 contains 13 residues. Here the CDR3 reads CASRDRSFYGYTF. The CDR3 DNA reads TGTGCCAGTAGGGACAGGTCCTTCTATGGCTACACCTTC.

This clonotype was detected a few times. This chain connects TRBV18 to TRBJ2-7, with D unclear. This CDR3 spans 15 amino acids. V was pared by 2 bases and J by 3 bases, with 14 bases between. The V gene's germline CDR1 is KGHSH and CDR2 LQKENI. The DNA for the CDR3 is TGTGCCAGCTCACCAGGGTCAGTGTATCGCTACGAGCAGTACTTC. Amino acid sequence: CASSPGSVYRYEQYF.

This clonotype was detected ten times or more. CDR3: CASSRLISGNTIYF. As DNA, the CDR3 is TGTGCCAGCAGTCGACTGATCTCTGGAAACACCATATATTTT. This chain joins TRBV12-3 or TRBV12-4 and TRBJ1-3; no clear D gene. This CDR3 comprises 14 residues. Deletions cut 5 bases from V and 0 bases from J, with 8 bases between.

This clonotype was counted only a few times. The chain links TRBV28 to TRBJ1-2, with D uncertain. CDR1 MDHEN and CDR2 SYDVKM come from the germline V gene. V was clipped by 6 bases and J by 3 bases, with 17 bases between them. The CDR3 is 15 amino acids. The CDR3 sequence: CASSRWREIDYGYTF. CDR3 bases: TGTGCCAGCAGCCGTTGGCGGGAGATAGACTATGGCTACACCTTC.

This clonotype occurred a few times. This chain uses TRBV20-1 with TRBJ2-7; D is undetermined. The V gene lost 5 bases and the J gene lost 0 bases, with 11 bases spanning the gap. The CDR3 covers 13 residues. In germline, CDR1 is DFQATT, CDR2 SNEGSKA (reference sequence). CDR3 bases: TGCAGTGCTCAAGACGTCAGCTCCTACGAGCAGTACTTC. Translation gives CSAQDVSSYEQYF.

The chain is built from TRBV6-1 and TRBJ2-7; TRBD2 might be the D (5 bases). There are 13 residues in the CDR3. Germline V gene lookup returns CDR1 MNHNS and CDR2 SASEGT. Trimming shortened V by 3 bases and J by 1 base, and 7 bases separated the two germline ends. CDR3: CASSDRESYEQYF. CDR3 sequence (DNA): TGTGCCAGCAGTGATAGGGAGTCCTACGAGCAGTACTTC.

The rearrangement uses TRBV7-2 and TRBJ1-2; D gene unclear. V lost 1 base to trimming and J lost 8 bases, with 8 bases between them. There are 12 residues in the CDR3. Germline V gives CDR1 SGHTA, CDR2 FQGNSA. The CDR3 nucleotides are TGTGCCAGCAGCTTAGTTCTAGAGGGCTACACCTTC. Translation: CASSLVLEGYTF.

This clonotype was seen many times. This rearrangement joins TRBV2 to TRBJ1-5; TRBD1 is a possible D gene (5 bases). The V and J ends lost 1 base and 0 bases respectively, with 16 bases between them. The CDR3 has 18 residues. Germline CDR1 is SNHLY and CDR2 is FYNNEI. This chain's CDR3 is CASSEGSVGEYSNQPQHF. Written as DNA, the CDR3 is TGTGCCAGCAGTGAAGGGTCGGTAGGGGAATATAGCAATCAGCCCCAGCATTTT.

V gene TRBV12-3 or TRBV12-4 combines with J gene TRBJ2-7; no reliable D call. The CDR3 has 13 residues. Trimming took off 7 bases at V and 1 base at J, with 11 bases between the two ends. The CDR3 spells CASTLSPSYEQYF. The CDR3 region has the DNA TGTGCCAGCACCCTTAGCCCGTCCTACGAGCAGTACTTC.

On this clonotype: The junction departs from the called germline gene at one end, perhaps through a read error. CDR3: CASSLTRQQQYF. The CDR3 bases are TGCGCCAGCAGCCTTACCCGACAGCAGCAGTACTTC. This sequence joins TRBV28 and TRBJ2-7, with D perhaps TRBD1 (5 bases). The CDR3 runs 12 residues. The germline V gene encodes CDR1 MDHEN and CDR2 SYDVKM.

This clonotype was observed at least ten times. The rearrangement links TRBV29-1 to TRBJ1-2; tentative D call: TRBD1 (5 bases). The CDR3 extends over 12 amino acids. V dropped 6 bases and J dropped 2 bases, with 10 bases sitting between them. The germline V gene encodes CDR1 SQVTM and CDR2 ANQGSEA. Here the CDR3 reads CSVDGTNYGYTF. CDR3 bases: TGCAGCGTGGATGGGACCAACTATGGCTACACCTTC.

The chain links TRBV12-5 to TRBJ2-7, with 11 bases aligning to TRBD2. The CDR3 loop spans 14 amino acids. Germline V gene sequence: CDR1 LGHNT, CDR2 FRNRAP. J was trimmed by 2 bases and V by 5 bases; bases with no gene match: 2. This CDR3 is CASGIAGGTYEQYF. DNA for the CDR3: TGTGCTAGTGGTATAGCGGGGGGGACCTACGAGCAGTACTTC.

This clonotype was counted between two and nine times. The V and J genes are TRBV20-1 and TRBJ2-1; TRBD2 might be the D (5 bases). Germline V lookup: CDR1 DFQATT, CDR2 SNEGSKA (reference sequence). Trimming stripped 5 bases from V and 0 bases from J, with 11 bases between. The CDR3 runs 14 residues. The DNA for the CDR3 is TGCAGTGCTTTAACTAGAGTCTCCTACAATGAGCAGTTCTTC. It encodes CSALTRVSYNEQFF.

Here the CDR3 reads CASSDIQRNTEAFF. The DNA for the CDR3 is TGTGCCAGCAGTGATATACAGAGGAACACTGAAGCTTTCTTT. V is TRBV2 and J is TRBJ1-1; D ambiguous. Per the germline V gene, CDR1 is SNHLY and CDR2 is FYNNEI. The V end was cut by 3 bases, the J end by 1 base, with 9 bases between. CDR3 length: 14 residues.

Many counts were recorded for this clonotype. The rearrangement uses TRBV19 and TRBJ1-1, with D maybe TRBD1 (5 bases). Trimming took 8 bases from V and 7 from J, leaving 17 bases between them. Germline values: CDR1 LNHDA, CDR2 SQIVND (reference sequence). This CDR3 region has 13 residues. CDR3 nucleotides: TGTGCCAGTGGGCCGGGGCCTTTGGTTGAAGCTTTCTTT. This translates into CASGPGPLVEAFF. Complete variable domain (other parts from reference TRBV19 and TRBJ1-1): DGGITQSPKYLFRKEGQNVTLSCEQNLNHDAMYWYRQDPGQGLRLIYYSQIVNDFQKGDIAEGYSVSREKKESFPLTVTSAQKNPTAFYLCASGPGPLVEAFFGQGTRLTVV.

The chain links TRBV6-1 to TRBJ2-5, with 8 bases lining up with TRBD1. V gave up 4 bases and J gave up 2 bases; unmatched junction bases: 6. Germline-derived CDR1 and CDR2 are MNHNS and SASEGT. The CDR3 is 15 residues long. CDR3 DNA: TGTGCCAGCAGTGGAGGGACAGGTATACAAGAGACCCAGTACTTC. Protein sequence: CASSGGTGIQETQYF.

This clonotype has ten or more counts. CDR3 protein: CAWSTGPSPYF. CDR3 DNA sequence: TGTGCCTGGAGTACGGGACCCTCACCTTATTTT. This chain connects TRBV30 to TRBJ1-3; D possibly corresponds to TRBD1 (5 bases). CDR1 and CDR2 (germline): GTSNPN, SVGIG (reference sequence). This CDR3 region has 11 residues. V was shortened by 2 bases and J by 16 bases, with 15 bases between the two germline ends.